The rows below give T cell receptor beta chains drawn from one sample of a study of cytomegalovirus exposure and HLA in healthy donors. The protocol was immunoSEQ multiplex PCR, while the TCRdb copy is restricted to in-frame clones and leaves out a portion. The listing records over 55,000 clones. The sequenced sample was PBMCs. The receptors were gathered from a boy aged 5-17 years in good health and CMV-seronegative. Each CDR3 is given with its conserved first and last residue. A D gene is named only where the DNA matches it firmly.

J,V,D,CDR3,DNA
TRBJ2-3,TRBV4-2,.,CASSQEGRDTDTQYF,TGTGCCAGCAGCCAAGAAGGGCGGGACACAGATACGCAGTATTTT
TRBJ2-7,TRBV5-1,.,CASSSLYEQYF,TGCGCCAGCAGCTCACTTTACGAGCAGTACTTC
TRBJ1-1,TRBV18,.,CASSPGRGLDTEAFF,TGTGCCAGCTCACCGGGAAGGGGCCTGGACACTGAAGCTTTCTTT
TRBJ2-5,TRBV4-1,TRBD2,CASSQVIGTTQETQYF,TGCGCCAGCAGCCAGGTTATCGGGACTACCCAAGAGACCCAGTACTTC
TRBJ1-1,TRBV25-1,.,CASSEISIGMNTEAFF,TGTGCCAGCAGTGAGATTTCGATCGGGATGAACACTGAAGCTTTCTTT
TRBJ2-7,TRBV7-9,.,CASSLGRTYTYEQYF,TGTGCCAGCAGCTTAGGCAGGACATACACCTACGAGCAGTACTTC
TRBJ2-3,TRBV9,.,CASSVEKLAPSTDTQYF,TGTGCCAGCAGCGTAGAAAAACTAGCCCCCAGCACAGATACGCAGTATTTT
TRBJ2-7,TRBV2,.,CASKGVAYEQYF,TGTGCCAGCAAAGGGGTCGCCTACGAGCAGTACTTC
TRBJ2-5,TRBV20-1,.,CSALMETQYF,TGCAGTGCTTTAATGGAGACCCAGTACTTC
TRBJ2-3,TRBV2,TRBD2,CASSEEALAADTQYF,TGTGCCAGCAGTGAAGAAGCACTAGCGGCAGATACGCAGTATTTT
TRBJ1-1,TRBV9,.,CASSVGTRGLITTEAFF,TGTGCCAGCAGCGTAGGAACCCGGGGACTGATTACTACTGAAGCTTTCTTT
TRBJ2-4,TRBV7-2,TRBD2,CASSLVPGASGGNIQYF,TGTGCCAGCAGCTTAGTCCCCGGGGCTAGCGGGGGGAACATTCAGTACTTC
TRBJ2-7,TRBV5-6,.,CASSFSPAPSYEQYF,TGTGCCAGCAGCTTTAGTCCTGCCCCATCCTACGAGCAGTACTTC
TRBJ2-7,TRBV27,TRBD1,CASSGNRGSYEQYF,TGTGCCAGCAGTGGAAACAGGGGCTCCTACGAGCAGTACTTC
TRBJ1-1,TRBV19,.,CASSSGGGNTEAFF,TGTGCCAGTAGTAGCGGGGGGGGGAACACTGAAGCTTTCTTT
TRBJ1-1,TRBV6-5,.,CASTHRGAIEAEAFF,TGTGCCAGCACCCACCGGGGGGCTATTGAAGCTGAAGCTTTCTTT
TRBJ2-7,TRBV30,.,CAWGDEGLSLGEQYF,TGTGCCTGGGGGGATGAGGGACTTTCACTCGGGGAGCAGTACTTC
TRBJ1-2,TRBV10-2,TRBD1,CASQTGSGYTF,TGCGCCAGCCAGACAGGGTCTGGCTACACCTTC
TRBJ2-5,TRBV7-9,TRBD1,CASSFGTVQETQYF,TGTGCCAGCAGCTTCGGGACAGTACAAGAGACCCAGTACTTC
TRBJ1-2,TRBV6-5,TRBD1,CASSYSPGGYYGYTF,TGTGCCAGCAGTTACTCCCCAGGGGGCTACTATGGCTACACCTTC
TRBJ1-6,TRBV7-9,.,CASSLEQQGSPLHF,TGTGCCAGCAGCTTAGAACAACAGGGATCACCCCTCCACTTT
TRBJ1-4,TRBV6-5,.,CASSPGSNEKLFF,TGTGCCAGCAGCCCCGGGTCCAATGAAAAACTGTTTTTT
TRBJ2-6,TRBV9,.,CASSTSGANVLTF,TGTGCCAGCAGCACTTCTGGGGCCAACGTCCTGACTTTC
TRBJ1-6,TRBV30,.,CAWERAGALHF,TGTGCCTGGGAAAGGGCGGGCGCCCTCCACTTT
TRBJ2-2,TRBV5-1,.,CASSLATRHTGELFF,TGCGCCAGCAGCTTGGCCACACGACATACCGGGGAGCTGTTTTTT
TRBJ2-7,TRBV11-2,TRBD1,CASTPRRDREGEQYF,TGTGCCAGCACTCCCCGGCGGGACAGGGAGGGCGAGCAGTACTTC
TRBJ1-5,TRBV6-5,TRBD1,CASSSGTGVEKPQHF,TGTGCCAGCAGCTCCGGGACAGGGGTCGAGAAGCCCCAGCATTTT
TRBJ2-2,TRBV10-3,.,CAISRDVTGELFF,TGTGCCATCAGTAGAGATGTCACCGGGGAGCTGTTTTTT
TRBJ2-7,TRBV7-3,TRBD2,CASSLGSQAGGYEQYF,TGTGCCAGCAGCTTAGGGTCGCAGGCGGGAGGGTACGAGCAGTACTTC
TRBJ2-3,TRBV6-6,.,CASRSRGEGRDTQYF,TGTGCCAGCAGAAGCCGGGGCGAAGGGAGGGATACGCAGTATTTT
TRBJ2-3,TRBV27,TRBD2,CASSLKASGQDTQYF,TGTGCCAGCAGTTTAAAGGCTAGCGGGCAAGATACGCAGTATTTT
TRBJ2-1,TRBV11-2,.,CASSLNGYNEQFF,TGTGCCAGCAGCTTAAACGGTTACAATGAGCAGTTCTTC
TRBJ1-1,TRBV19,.,CASSIGFGGLAEAFF,TGTGCCAGTAGTATTGGGTTTGGAGGGCTGGCTGAAGCTTTCTTT
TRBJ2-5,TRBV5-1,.,CASSLSLGGQETQYF,TGCGCCAGCAGCTTGTCGCTAGGGGGCCAAGAGACCCAGTACTTC
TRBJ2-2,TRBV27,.,CASSLTGSVTGELFF,TGTGCCAGCAGTTTAACAGGGTCGGTGACCGGGGAGCTGTTTTTT
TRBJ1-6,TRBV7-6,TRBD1,CASSPRDSDSPLHF,TGTGCCAGCAGCCCCCGGGACAGTGATTCACCCCTCCACTTT
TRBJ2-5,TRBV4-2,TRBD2,CASSQVKTSGGAEETQYF,TGTGCCAGCAGCCAAGTAAAGACTAGCGGGGGGGCGGAGGAGACCCAGTACTTC
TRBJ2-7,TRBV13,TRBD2,CASSSREGASYEQYF,TGTGCCAGCAGCTCGCGGGAGGGAGCCTCCTACGAGCAGTACTTC
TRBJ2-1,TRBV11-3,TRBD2,CASSLLGGSAGQEQFF,TGTGCCAGCAGCTTACTGGGGGGATCAGCGGGGCAAGAGCAGTTCTTC
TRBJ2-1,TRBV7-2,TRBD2,CASSAGLGVEQFF,TGTGCCAGCAGCGCGGGACTAGGGGTCGAGCAGTTCTTC
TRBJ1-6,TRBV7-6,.,CASSLAGGRNNSPLHF,TGTGCCAGCAGCTTAGCCGGGGGACGGAATAATTCACCCCTCCACTTT
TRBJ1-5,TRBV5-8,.,CASSLGTRIQPQHF,TGTGCCAGCAGCTTGGGCACTAGAATTCAGCCCCAGCATTTT
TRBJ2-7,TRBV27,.,CASSLGARRDEQYF,TGTGCCAGCAGTTTAGGGGCTAGACGCGACGAGCAGTACTTC
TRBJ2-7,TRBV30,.,CAWSVGEQYF,TGTGCCTGGAGTGTCGGCGAGCAGTACTTC
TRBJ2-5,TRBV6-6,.,CASSPLGRETQYF,TGTGCCAGCAGCCCACTGGGGAGAGAGACCCAGTACTTC
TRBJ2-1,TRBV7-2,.,CASSLAQTSYNEQFF,TGTGCCAGCAGCTTGGCCCAGACTAGTTACAATGAGCAGTTCTTC
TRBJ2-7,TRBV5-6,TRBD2,CASSTPGTSGHLSYEQYF,TGTGCCAGCAGCACCCCCGGGACTAGCGGCCACCTCTCCTACGAGCAGTACTTC
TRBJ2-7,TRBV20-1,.,CSPVREHEQYF,TGCAGTCCAGTGCGGGAACACGAGCAGTACTTC
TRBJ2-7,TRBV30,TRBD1,CAWSLGQGGEQYF,TGTGCCTGGAGTTTGGGACAGGGAGGCGAGCAGTACTTC
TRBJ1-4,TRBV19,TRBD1,CASSRETGGPNEKLFF,TGTGCCAGTAGTAGAGAGACAGGGGGCCCGAATGAAAAACTGTTTTTT